This T cell receptor (beta chain) was recorded in a study of blood T cell repertoires in COVID-19. Study context: The analysed material was cDNA or gDNA that came from T cells, B-cell-depleted T cells, or PBMCs.

Trimming removed 1 base from V and 4 bases from J; junction bases left unmatched: 6. The V gene's germline CDR1 is LGHDT and CDR2 YNNKEL (reference sequence). This CDR3 is 17 amino acids long. The study recruited people aged about 18 to 89 years across around 24 US areas. Grouping used clinical history reported by participants in a survey and questionnaire. Assay used: immunoSEQ multiplex PCR; TCRdb lists only in-frame clones, some missing. The table includes a few hundred thousand clones, under 90% detected once. The origin of this receptor is a woman in her 50s who had been exposed to COVID-19. The chain has TRBV3-1 (or the pseudogene TRBV3-2) and TRBJ1-6, with TRBD1 identical over 8 bases. Sequenced material: PBMCs or T cells enriched from blood (not recorded which). This chain's CDR3 is CASSQVTGGLYNSPLHF. The CDR3, as DNA: TGTGCCAGCAGCCAAGTAACAGGGGGTCTTTATAATTCACCCCTCCACTTT.